This T cell receptor beta chain was sequenced during a study of blood T cell repertoires in COVID-19. Across the study: Collection of acute and convalescent COVID-19 samples took place in the United States, Italy and Spain. T cells, B-cell-depleted T cells, or PBMCs provided the cDNA or gDNA that served as material.

Methods used by the authors: Amplified reference gene primers provided the basis for estimating nucleated cell counts. Libraries were prepared by immunoSEQ multiplex PCR; TCRdb keeps only in-frame clonotypes and omits some of them. Clonal size and the V and J genes are those of that table, whereas D and trimming came from the DNA. The sample records 140,000 to 150,000 clones, 70% to 90% being singletons. The V end lost 7 bases, the J end lost 7 bases, and 16 bases lay between the germline ends. This CDR3 comprises 14 residues. Germline-derived CDR1 and CDR2 are MDHEN and SYDVKM. The sequenced sample consisted of peripheral blood. The chain carries TRBV28 and TRBJ1-4; no firm D call. The clonotype originates from a man aged 65 to 85 with acute or convalescent COVID-19. The CDR3 DNA sequence: TGTGCCAGCATCCCTTGGGAGGGCTCTGAAAAACTGTTTTTT. Its translation: CASIPWEGSEKLFF.